Reported below is one TCR beta chain. All enrollees were roughly 18 to 90 years old and from 20 to 25 US areas. Clinical history reported by participants formed the basis on which cohorts were assigned. Some clones are missing from TCRdb's copy, which holds only in-frame ones; the method was immunoSEQ multiplex PCR. This table has about 480,000 clones, around nine tenths appearing once. The CDR3 contains 14 residues. The germline V gene has CDR1 MNHEY and CDR2 SVGAGI. Trimming cost V 6 bases and J 3 bases, with 14 bases left between them. These data are taken from a study of blood T cell repertoires in COVID-19. Background on the study: The United States, Italy and Spain were the sources of the acute and convalescent COVID-19 samples.

Sequencing was done on a sample of PBMCs or T cells enriched from blood (not recorded which). The origin of this receptor is a woman aged 60 to 75 who had recovered from COVID-19. The V gene is TRBV6-5, the J gene TRBJ1-2; possibly TRBD1 for D (5 bases). The CDR3: CASSLGGLDYGYTF. Here the CDR3 DNA reads TGTGCCAGCAGCCTCGGGGGGTTAGACTATGGCTACACCTTC.